This passage covers 22 T cell receptor beta chains from one sample sequenced in a study of T cell responses to AZD1222 COVID-19 vaccine. The repertoire was sequenced with immunoSEQ multiplex PCR; TCRdb's copy has only in-frame clones and lacks some. The sample lists around 140,000 clones; 80% to 90% were seen once. Source: peripheral blood, taken on day 0 of AZD1222 vaccination. The receptor set was obtained from an adult in good health.

Notes on this clone: Other DNA sequences in this sample translate to the same CDR3. The chain is built from TRBV19 and TRBJ2-1, with 10 bases aligning to TRBD2. The CDR3 length is 14 residues. V shed 5 bases and J 4 bases; nucleotides not matched to a gene: 2. Germline assignment: CDR1 LNHDA and CDR2 SQIVND (reference sequence). CDR3 coding DNA: TGTGCCAGTAGTTCGACTAGCGGGTACAATGAGCAGTTCTTC. Translating it yields CASSSTSGYNEQFF.

The V gene is TRBV7-2, the J gene TRBJ1-6; 7 bases line up with TRBD1. Germline V lookup: CDR1 SGHTA, CDR2 FQGNSA. The CDR3 has 15 amino acids. After removal of 4 bases from V and 6 bases from J, the junction contained 6 bases not matched to a gene. This chain's CDR3 is CASSSRQGGNSPLHF. For the CDR3, the DNA is TGTGCCAGCAGCTCGAGACAGGGAGGTAATTCACCCCTCCACTTT.

The CDR3 spells CASSAIRDRASYNEQFF. CDR3 in DNA: TGTGCCAGCAGCGCTATACGGGACAGGGCCTCCTACAATGAGCAGTTCTTC. The chain combines TRBV13 with TRBJ2-1; 9 bases line up with TRBD1. Germline values: CDR1 PRHDT, CDR2 FYEKMQ (reference sequence). The CDR3 spans 17 residues. V shed 5 bases, J shed 0 bases, and the junction held 8 bases outside the gene matches. The full variable domain, with the rest looked up from reference TRBV13 and TRBJ2-1, is AAGVIQSPRHLIKEKRETATLKCYPIPRHDTVYWYQQGPGQDPQFLISFYEKMQSDKGSIPDRFSAQQFSDYHSELNMSSLELGDSALYFCASSAIRDRASYNEQFFGPGTRLTVL.

This clone was seen a single time. In nucleotides, the CDR3 is TGTGCCTGGAGGACAGGGACCTACGAGCAGTACTTC. Translation: CAWRTGTYEQYF. The V call is TRBV30, the J call TRBJ2-7, with TRBD1 matching 7 bases. CDR1 is GTSNPN, CDR2 SVGIG, per germline (reference sequence). J was trimmed by 2 bases and V by 3 bases; bases with no gene match: 1. There are 12 residues in the CDR3.

This chain connects TRBV5-8 to TRBJ2-2; TRBD2 matches at 7 bases. The CDR3 is 15 residues long. V lost 4 bases and J lost 0; bases outside the gene matches: 3. Per the germline V gene, CDR1 is SGHTS and CDR2 is YDEGEE. The DNA for the CDR3 is TGTGCCAGCAGCCCCGGGAGGTCGAACACCGGGGAGCTGTTTTTT. It translates to CASSPGRSNTGELFF.

The CDR3 DNA follows: TGTGCGACCGGACAGGGGGAAGAGACCCAGTACTTC. Residues: CATGQGEETQYF. The chain carries TRBV12-3 or TRBV12-4 and TRBJ2-5, with 10 bases fitting TRBD1. The CDR3 runs 12 residues.

The gene calls are TRBV13 and TRBJ2-3, with D perhaps being TRBD1 or TRBD2 (6 bases each). The ends were cut back, 0 bases at V and 6 bases at J, with 13 bases in the middle. Germline values: CDR1 PRHDT, CDR2 FYEKMQ (reference sequence). The CDR3 has 15 amino acids. The CDR3 region has the DNA TGTGCCAGCAGCTTAGGCCTGGGGGGCGAGGATACGCAGTATTTT. Its protein product is CASSLGLGGEDTQYF.

This chain connects TRBV2 to TRBJ2-7; TRBD2 agrees at 13 bases. Germline V gene lookup returns CDR1 SNHLY and CDR2 FYNNEI. The CDR3 contains 14 residues. V lost 5 bases, J lost 6 bases, and 4 bases stayed unmatched. CDR3 DNA sequence: TGTGCCAGCAGTCTCGGACTAGCGGGAGCCGAGCAGTACTTC. It specifies CASSLGLAGAEQYF.

The chain has TRBV11-2 and TRBJ1-2; TRBD1 is a possible D gene (5 bases). The CDR3 spans 14 residues. V was clipped by 6 bases and J by 4 bases, with 15 bases between them. Germline V lookup: CDR1 SGHAT, CDR2 FQNNGV. The CDR3 loop is CASRSLKGSYGYTF. CDR3 nucleotide sequence: TGTGCCAGCAGATCACTTAAGGGGTCCTATGGCTACACCTTC.

In this sample, this clone turned up once. The CDR3 DNA sequence: TGCGCCAGCAGCCAGCCCGCGATTCTCAGCTCTGGGGCCAACGTCCTGACTTTC. It is translated as CASSQPAILSSGANVLTF. This chain connects TRBV4-3 to TRBJ2-6; D remains ambiguous. Germline CDR1 reads LGHNA; CDR2 reads YSLEER. The CDR3 totals 18 residues. Trimming shortened V by 3 bases and J by 0 bases, and 15 bases separated the two germline ends.

CDR3 coding DNA: TGTGCCAGCAGCTGGGGGAATAATTCACCCCTCCACTTT. It is translated as CASSWGNNSPLHF. The J gene is TRBJ1-6, the V gene TRBV7-9; possibly TRBD1 for D (5 bases). The CDR3 covers 13 residues. Per the germline V gene, CDR1 is SEHNR and CDR2 is FQNEAQ (reference sequence). V was shortened by 4 bases and J by 5 bases, with 6 bases between the two germline ends.

This clone appeared a single time. The chain couples TRBV25-1 to TRBJ2-7, with D possibly called TRBD1 or TRBD2 (6 bases each). V shed 5 bases and J shed 5 bases, with 16 bases lying between them. The CDR3 sequence is 14 residues long. CDR1 is MGHDK, CDR2 SYGVNS, per germline. The CDR3, as DNA: TGTGCCAGCAGTTGGGTCGGGGGCCTGGACGAGCAGTACTTC. Translated: CASSWVGGLDEQYF.

This chain links TRBV9 with TRBJ1-3; a weak D match, TRBD1 (6 bases). Trimming took off 3 bases at V and 0 bases at J, with 13 bases between the two ends. The CDR3 runs to 16 residues. CDR1 SGDLS and CDR2 YYNGEE come from the germline V gene. The CDR3 loop reads CASSEGTPYSGNTIYF. The CDR3, as DNA: TGTGCCAGCAGCGAGGGGACACCTTACTCTGGAAACACCATATATTTT. The variable domain in full, with the rest retrieved from reference TRBV9 and TRBJ1-3, is DSGVTQTPKHLITATGQRVTLRCSPRSGDLSVYWYQQSLDQGLQFLIQYYNGEERAKGNILERFSAQQFPDLHSELNLSSLELGDSALYFCASSEGTPYSGNTIYFGEGSWLTVV.

The rearrangement uses TRBV12-5 and TRBJ1-5; D is possibly TRBD1 (5 bases). The CDR3 has 13 amino acids. The germline CDR1 and CDR2 sequences are LGHNT and FRNRAP. V lost 8 bases, J lost 4 bases, and 12 bases lay in between. CDR3 nucleotide sequence: TGTGCTAGTTCTGGGACGGTGAATCAGCCCCAGCATTTT. Translation: CASSGTVNQPQHF.

The CDR3 nucleotides are TGTGCCAGCAGCGTCCGGGACTCAGGGGAAAAACTGTTTTTT. This translates into CASSVRDSGEKLFF. The gene calls are TRBV6-2 or TRBV6-3 and TRBJ1-4; weak D call: TRBD1 (5 bases). Trimming shortened V by 6 bases and J by 8 bases, and 16 bases separated the two germline ends. The V gene's germline CDR1 is MNHEY and CDR2 SVGEGT. This CDR3 contains 14 residues.

V is TRBV19 and J is TRBJ1-2, with TRBD1 matching 11 bases. The length of the CDR3 is 15 residues. The V gene's germline CDR1 is LNHDA and CDR2 SQIVND (reference sequence). The V and J ends lost 5 bases and 1 base, in that order; junction bases with no gene match: 3. This chain's CDR3 is CASSLGQGDNYGYTF. CDR3 sequence (DNA): TGTGCCAGTAGTCTGGGACAGGGGGATAACTATGGCTACACCTTC.

The chain employs TRBV28 and TRBJ2-3; 8 nucleotides align to TRBD1. This CDR3 comprises 12 residues. Germline loops: CDR1 MDHEN, CDR2 SYDVKM. V was clipped by 5 bases and J by 13 bases; unmatched bases: 8. The CDR3 reads CASSLRQGKKYF. The CDR3 DNA reads as TGTGCCAGCAGTCTTCGACAGGGGAAAAAGTATTTT. The whole variable domain, filled in from reference TRBV28 and TRBJ2-3, reads DVKVTQSSRYLVKRTGEKVFLECVQDMDHENMFWYRQDPGLGLRLIYFSYDVKMKEKGDIPEGYSVSREKKERFSLILESASTNQTSMYLCASSLRQGKKYFGPGTRLTVL.

V gene TRBV6-2 or TRBV6-3 combines with J gene TRBJ2-2; no clear D. With 6 bases removed from V and 4 bases from J, the gap between germline ends came to 9 bases. This CDR3 contains 13 residues. CDR1 is MNHEY and CDR2 is SVGEGT in the germline V gene. In DNA, the CDR3 is TGTGCCAGCAGCGACCACACCACCGGGGAGCTGTTTTTT. Translation: CASSDHTTGELFF.

The chain has TRBV7-8 and TRBJ1-6; tentatively, D is TRBD1 (5 bases). Between the trimmed V and J ends, which lost 3 bases and 7 bases, there was a span of 16 bases. Germline CDR1 SGHVS, CDR2 FQNEAQ. This CDR3 spans 16 amino acids. CDR3 in amino acids: CASSLTPWTTNSPLHF. Written as DNA, the CDR3 is TGTGCCAGCAGCTTGACCCCCTGGACAACCAATTCACCCCTCCACTTT.

The chain is built from TRBV6-5 and TRBJ2-1, with D perhaps being TRBD1 or TRBD2 (6 bases each). CDR1 is MNHEY, CDR2 SVGAGI, per germline. The CDR3 is 14 residues long. V was trimmed by 4 bases and J by 2 bases, leaving 9 bases between them. The CDR3 sequence is CASSSGGTYNEQFF. The CDR3, as DNA: TGTGCCAGCAGTTCCGGGGGCACCTACAATGAGCAGTTCTTC.

The rearrangement joins TRBV7-9 to TRBJ2-1; the match to TRBD2 covers 10 bases. The V gene end was trimmed by 3 bases and the J gene end by 6 bases; junction bases not matched to a gene: 5. The CDR3 runs 15 residues. CDR1 and CDR2 from the germline V gene are SEHNR and FQNEAQ (reference sequence). DNA for the CDR3: TGTGCCAGCAGCTTGATTAGCGGGAGGACCAATGAGCAGTTCTTC. It specifies CASSLISGRTNEQFF.

This clone has just one count. The chain carries TRBV7-6 and TRBJ1-6; TRBD1 agrees at 8 bases. The junction had 7 bases not matched to a gene; V was cut back by 4 bases and J by 5 bases. The CDR3 sequence is 16 residues long. Germline CDR1 reads SGHVS; CDR2 reads FNYEAQ. CDR3 loop: CASSYDLDRDNSPLHF. The CDR3 region has the DNA TGTGCCAGCAGCTATGACCTGGACAGGGATAATTCACCCCTCCACTTT.